What follows are 31 T cell receptor beta chains derived from one specimen sequenced in a study of spatial heterogeneity in lung cancer. Study-wide findings and caveats: For expanded intratumoral alpha and beta TCRs, counts tracked tumor mutation counts.

These receptors lack a known antigen. Sample time point: sample taken at primary tumor resection. TCRdb re-called the 5' RACE reads with MiXCR, one entry per CDR3 protein. The data hold 3,500 to 4,000 distinct CDR3 sequences, with 9.4% observed a single time. The starting material was lung tumor tissue, obtained at surgery. The receptors shown here come from a male donor with early-stage non-small cell lung cancer.

The V and J genes are TRBV15 and TRBJ2-3; maybe TRBD1 (6 bases). Trimming shortened V by 5 bases and J by 1 base, and 16 bases separated the two germline ends. This CDR3 spans 16 amino acids. Germline assignment: CDR1 LNHNV and CDR2 YYDKDF (reference sequence). The CDR3 spells CATSDEQGLGTDTQYF. In DNA, the CDR3 is TGTGCCACCAGCGACGAGCAGGGGTTAGGCACAGATACGCAGTATTTT.

This clonotype was seen many times. This chain joins TRBV20-1 and TRBJ2-5; D ambiguous. Germline assignment: CDR1 DFQATT and CDR2 SNEGSKA (reference sequence). With 6 bases removed from V and 5 bases from J, the gap between germline ends came to 7 bases. This CDR3 is 10 amino acids long. The CDR3 protein is CSAPLETQYF. The CDR3 nucleotides read TGCAGTGCCCCCCTGGAGACCCAGTACTTC.

This clonotype was seen ten or more times. The rearrangement links TRBV27 to TRBJ2-6; tentative D call: TRBD2 (5 bases). CDR1 is MNHEY and CDR2 is SMNVEV in the germline V gene (reference sequence). The CDR3 consists of 13 residues. V was cut by 4 bases and J by 8 bases, with 9 bases left in between. CDR3 sequence (DNA): TGTGCCAGCAGTTACCTCGGGACCAACGTCCTGACTTTC. Translating it yields CASSYLGTNVLTF.

This clonotype is large (0.1 to 1%) within its sample. This chain uses TRBV6-5 with TRBJ2-7, with 9 bases identical to TRBD1. The CDR3 is made up of 14 amino acids. Germline values: CDR1 MNHEY, CDR2 SVGAGI. J lost 4 bases, V lost 5 bases, and 6 bases had no gene match. The CDR3 DNA reads TGTGCCAGCAGTCCCGGGACAGGGCGTTACGAGCAGTACTTC. This codes for CASSPGTGRYEQYF.

This clonotype has only a few counts. The rearrangement links TRBV20-1 to TRBJ2-7; 8 nucleotides line up with TRBD1. Germline CDR1 is DFQATT and CDR2 is SNEGSKA (reference sequence). The CDR3 length is 13 residues. Losses at the gene ends were 4 bases for V and 3 bases for J; bases not matched to a gene: 5. The CDR3 is CSAKITGGYEQYF. The CDR3 nucleotides are TGCAGTGCTAAGATAACAGGGGGCTACGAGCAGTACTTC.

The count of this clonotype is one. The chain carries TRBV7-2 and TRBJ2-2, with a tentative D call TRBD1 (6 bases). The germline V gene encodes CDR1 SGHTA and CDR2 FQGNSA. The germline V and J ends were trimmed by 5 bases and 4 bases, with 17 bases remaining between them. CDR3 length: 16 amino acids. CDR3 sequence: CASSQGTGRFTGELFF. The CDR3 DNA reads TGTGCCAGCAGCCAGGGCACAGGGAGATTCACCGGGGAGCTGTTTTTT.

This clonotype is judged medium-sized. The chain uses TRBV7-9 and TRBJ2-6, with D hard to call. This CDR3 is 15 amino acids long. The V end lost 5 bases, the J end lost 0 bases, and 8 bases lay between the germline ends. CDR1 SEHNR and CDR2 FQNEAQ come from the germline V gene (reference sequence). The CDR3 protein is CASSARSSGANVLTF. The CDR3 bases are TGTGCCAGCAGCGCCCGTAGCTCTGGGGCCAACGTCCTGACTTTC.

This clonotype occurred a few times. This chain connects TRBV29-1 to TRBJ1-2, with a possible D match to TRBD1 (6 bases). Germline loops: CDR1 SQVTM, CDR2 ANQGSEA. V was clipped by 7 bases and J by 7 bases, with 19 bases between them. This CDR3 is built from 13 residues. CDR3 amino acids: CSALTGAKVGYTF. The DNA for the CDR3 is TGCAGCGCTCTGACAGGTGCGAAGGTTGGCTACACCTTC.

The chain has TRBV4-3 and TRBJ1-4; TRBD1 is a possible D gene (5 bases). Germline lookup yields CDR1 LGHNA and CDR2 YSLEER. This CDR3 region has 15 residues. Between the trimmed V and J ends, which lost 3 bases and 7 bases, there was a span of 15 bases. CDR3 DNA sequence: TGCGCCAGCAGCCACTCCTCAGGGCGGGGTGAAAAACTGTTTTTT. Translating it yields CASSHSSGRGEKLFF.

This clonotype is categorized as medium-sized (0.01 to 0.1%). The chain links TRBV3-1 to TRBJ1-4, with D hard to call. The length of the CDR3 is 15 residues. Trimming removed 1 base at V and 8 bases at J, with 14 bases between. The germline V gene encodes CDR1 LGHDT and CDR2 YNNKEL (reference sequence). The CDR3 region is CASSQGSLYAEKLFF. The CDR3 DNA sequence: TGTGCCAGCAGCCAAGGCAGCCTATACGCCGAAAAACTGTTTTTT.

This clonotype is deemed medium-sized (0.01 to 0.1%). The V gene is TRBV10-3, the J gene TRBJ2-2; 7 bases are a match to TRBD1. After removal of 7 bases from V and 4 bases from J, the junction contained 3 bases not matched to a gene. The CDR3 totals 13 residues. The V gene's germline CDR1 is ENHRY and CDR2 SYGVKD. This CDR3 reads CAIKGASTGELFF. For the CDR3, the DNA is TGTGCCATCAAGGGGGCGAGCACCGGGGAGCTGTTTTTT.

This clonotype was observed many times. This rearrangement joins TRBV20-1 to TRBJ1-5; D is unresolved. There are 13 residues in the CDR3. CDR1 DFQATT and CDR2 SNEGSKA come from the germline V gene (reference sequence). V was pared by 6 bases and J by 5 bases, with 14 bases between. Here the CDR3 reads CSARIDLDQPQHF. CDR3 in DNA: TGCAGTGCCCGGATTGATTTAGATCAGCCCCAGCATTTT.

This clonotype has a count of ten or more. The chain is built from TRBV6-6 and TRBJ2-7; tentatively, D is TRBD2 (7 bases). V was trimmed by 3 bases and J by 2 bases, leaving 17 bases between them. This CDR3 is built from 16 residues. Germline CDR1 MNHNY, CDR2 SVGAGI (reference sequence). The CDR3 region is CASSYTGLGGAYEQYF. CDR3 sequence (DNA): TGTGCCAGCAGTTATACAGGGTTGGGGGGGGCCTACGAGCAGTACTTC.

This clonotype is judged medium-sized. For the CDR3, the DNA is TGTGCCAGCAGCTTAGCTCAGGCGCGGGAGCAGTACTTC. Translation gives CASSLAQAREQYF. This chain joins TRBV7-9 and TRBJ2-7; D is unresolved. Deletions cut 0 bases from V and 7 bases from J, with 10 bases between. Germline V gene lookup returns CDR1 SEHNR and CDR2 FQNEAQ (reference sequence). The CDR3 has 13 residues.

The rearrangement links TRBV5-5 to TRBJ2-2; no clear D. From germline, CDR1 is SGHKS and CDR2 YYEKEE (reference sequence). V gave up 0 bases and J gave up 6 bases, with 12 bases separating them. The CDR3 runs to 15 residues. The CDR3 coding sequence is TGTGCCAGCAGCTTGGCGCAGACCACGGCCGGGGAGCTGTTTTTT. Translating gives CASSLAQTTAGELFF.

In its sample, this clonotype ranks as medium-sized. This sequence joins TRBV4-2 and TRBJ2-1; tentatively, D is TRBD1 (5 bases). The ends were cut back, 1 base at V and 5 bases at J, with 9 bases in the middle. The CDR3 totals 14 residues. The V gene's germline CDR1 is LGHNA and CDR2 YNFKEQ. The CDR3 loop reads CASSQATENNEQFF. The CDR3 DNA is TGTGCCAGCAGCCAAGCGACAGAAAACAATGAGCAGTTCTTC.

Within the sample, this clonotype is medium-sized (0.01 to 0.1%). The chain employs TRBV11-3 and TRBJ2-1; D call uncertain. Germline V gene sequence: CDR1 SGHNT, CDR2 YENEEA. The CDR3 spans 13 residues. Trimming took off 0 bases at V and 7 bases at J, with 7 bases between the two ends. The CDR3 spells CASSLDPRNEQFF. Written as DNA, the CDR3 is TGTGCCAGCAGCTTAGATCCCCGGAATGAGCAGTTCTTC.

By frequency in the sample, this clonotype is medium-sized. CDR3 loop: CASSLSGATGFWQFF. Written as DNA, the CDR3 is TGTGCCAGCAGCTTAAGCGGGGCTACAGGGTTTTGGCAGTTCTTC. The rearrangement links TRBV7-8 to TRBJ2-1, with a tentative D call TRBD2 (7 bases). This CDR3 comprises 15 residues. Trimming took off 2 bases at V and 12 bases at J, with 20 bases between the two ends. Germline V gene lookup returns CDR1 SGHVS and CDR2 FQNEAQ.

The table lists this clonotype with a few counts. The CDR3 here is CASPPLGRRNNSPLHF. The DNA for the CDR3 is TGTGCCAGCCCCCCCCTGGGGCGTAGGAATAATTCACCCCTCCACTTT. The chain carries TRBV3-2 and TRBJ1-6; TRBD1 is the table's D call and was not checked against the DNA. TRBV3-2 is described as a pseudogene. This CDR3 region has 16 residues.

This rearrangement joins TRBV7-2 to TRBJ2-1, with TRBD1 matching 7 bases. Germline V gives CDR1 SGHTA, CDR2 FQGNSA. This CDR3 spans 17 amino acids. V trimming: 2 bases; J trimming: 7 bases; junction bases outside the gene matches: 14. CDR3 DNA sequence: TGTGCCAGCAGCTTAAGATTAGGGGGCGCGGGTGGGAATGAGCAGTTCTTC. Translation: CASSLRLGGAGGNEQFF.

Judged by abundance, this clonotype is medium-sized. The rearrangement links TRBV20-1 to TRBJ2-5, with a tentative D call TRBD2 (5 bases). The CDR3 totals 16 residues. The V end was cut by 3 bases, the J end by 2 bases, with 19 bases between. The germline V gene encodes CDR1 DFQATT and CDR2 SNEGSKA (reference sequence). CDR3 sequence (DNA): TGCAGTGCTAGCCCCAAGACGAGGGCGCTTCAAGAGACCCAGTACTTC. It yields the protein CSASPKTRALQETQYF.

The sample holds a few counts of this clonotype. J is TRBJ2-3 and V is TRBV29-1; perhaps TRBD2 as D (6 bases). V lost 6 bases and J 1 base, leaving 14 bases between the germline ends. Germline V gene lookup returns CDR1 SQVTM and CDR2 ANQGSEA. The CDR3 contains 14 residues. In DNA form, the CDR3 reads TGCAGCGTCGGGGTTAGCGGCCGCACAGATACGCAGTATTTT. It codes for CSVGVSGRTDTQYF.

In its sample, this clonotype ranks as large. The V and J genes are TRBV7-2 and TRBJ2-7; 10 positions agree with TRBD2. The CDR3 contains 15 residues. The J segment lost 4 bases and the V segment lost 5 bases, leaving 8 bases of the junction unmatched. Per the germline V gene, CDR1 is SGHTA and CDR2 is FQGNSA. The CDR3 sequence: CASSARTSGDYEQYF. Written as DNA, the CDR3 is TGTGCCAGCAGCGCCCGGACTAGCGGAGATTACGAGCAGTACTTC. Looking up the rest from reference TRBV7-2 and TRBJ2-7 gives the full variable domain: GAGVSQSPSNKVTEKGKDVELRCDPISGHTALYWYRQSLGQGLEFLIYFQGNSAPDKSGLPSDRFSAERTGGSVSTLTIQRTQQEDSAVYLCASSARTSGDYEQYFGPGTRLTVT.

This clonotype showed up many times. This chain connects TRBV7-2 to TRBJ1-5; a possible D gene is TRBD1 (6 bases). CDR1 is SGHTA and CDR2 is FQGNSA in the germline V gene. V was trimmed by 6 bases and J by 6 bases, leaving 15 bases between them. The CDR3 has 14 residues. The CDR3 loop reads CASSRQVESQPQHF. DNA of the CDR3: TGTGCCAGCAGTCGACAGGTCGAAAGTCAGCCCCAGCATTTT.

By its share, this clonotype is medium-sized. The V call is TRBV27, the J call TRBJ1-5; D is perhaps TRBD1 (5 bases). The CDR3 runs 16 residues. V was clipped by 0 bases and J by 4 bases, with 13 bases between them. From germline, CDR1 is MNHEY and CDR2 SMNVEV (reference sequence). The CDR3 DNA sequence: TGTGCCAGCAGTTTATCGGGGGTCCTTGGGAATCAGCCCCAGCATTTT. Translating it yields CASSLSGVLGNQPQHF.

Many counts were recorded for this clonotype. The chain combines TRBV30 with TRBJ2-1, with TRBD1 matching over 8 bases. The germline V gene has CDR1 GTSNPN and CDR2 SVGIG (reference sequence). CDR3 length: 17 residues. V lost 3 bases to trimming and J lost 6 bases; unmatched junction nucleotides: 16. CDR3 sequence: CAWSGFQGARSGNEQFF. In DNA, the CDR3 is TGTGCCTGGAGCGGGTTTCAGGGGGCACGATCGGGCAATGAGCAGTTCTTC.

In this sample, this clonotype is large. V is TRBV6-9 and J is TRBJ2-3, with a tentative D call TRBD2 (6 bases). V lost 10 bases, J lost 4 bases, and 15 bases lay in between. Germline V gives CDR1 MNHGY, CDR2 SVAAGI. The CDR3 contains 13 residues. CDR3 DNA: TGTGCCATATGGCGGGGAAGCCCAGATACGCAGTATTTT. Translation: CAIWRGSPDTQYF.

This clonotype was seen repeatedly, ten times or more. The chain recombines TRBV2 with TRBJ2-1; the match to TRBD2 covers 8 bases. Trimming cost V 4 bases and J 3 bases; bases outside gene matches: 2. Germline CDR1 SNHLY, CDR2 FYNNEI. The CDR3 consists of 14 residues. The DNA of the CDR3 is TGTGCCAGCAGTGGGACTAGCTACTACAATGAGCAGTTCTTC. The encoded protein is CASSGTSYYNEQFF.

By proportion, this clonotype is medium-sized. This chain uses TRBV24-1 with TRBJ2-3; possibly TRBD1 or TRBD2 for D (5 bases each). Germline lookup yields CDR1 KGHDR and CDR2 SFDVKD. V was shortened by 6 bases and J by 4 bases, with 10 bases between the two germline ends. CDR3 length equals 13 residues. DNA of the CDR3: TGTGCCACCAGTATGGGGGTCCCAGATACGCAGTATTTT. Its protein product is CATSMGVPDTQYF.

At least ten counts were recorded for this clonotype. V and J are TRBV5-1 and TRBJ1-2; the D is unclear. CDR3 length: 15 residues. The ends were cut back, 2 bases at V and 8 bases at J, with 19 bases in the middle. Per germline, CDR1 SGHRS and CDR2 YFSETQ. CDR3 sequence reads: CASSLEPGPQSGYTF. The CDR3 bases are TGCGCCAGCAGCTTAGAACCGGGCCCCCAGTCCGGCTACACCTTC.

This clonotype is medium-sized (0.01 to 0.1%) by share. V is TRBV4-3 and J is TRBJ1-3; TRBD1 might be the D (5 bases). V was clipped by 0 bases and J by 0 bases, with 15 bases between them. Looked up from germline, CDR1 is LGHNA and CDR2 is YSLEER. The CDR3 extends over 18 amino acids. As DNA, the CDR3 is TGCGCCAGCAGCCAAGATCTGAGGGCAGGGTTCTCTGGAAACACCATATATTTT. Encoded protein: CASSQDLRAGFSGNTIYF.